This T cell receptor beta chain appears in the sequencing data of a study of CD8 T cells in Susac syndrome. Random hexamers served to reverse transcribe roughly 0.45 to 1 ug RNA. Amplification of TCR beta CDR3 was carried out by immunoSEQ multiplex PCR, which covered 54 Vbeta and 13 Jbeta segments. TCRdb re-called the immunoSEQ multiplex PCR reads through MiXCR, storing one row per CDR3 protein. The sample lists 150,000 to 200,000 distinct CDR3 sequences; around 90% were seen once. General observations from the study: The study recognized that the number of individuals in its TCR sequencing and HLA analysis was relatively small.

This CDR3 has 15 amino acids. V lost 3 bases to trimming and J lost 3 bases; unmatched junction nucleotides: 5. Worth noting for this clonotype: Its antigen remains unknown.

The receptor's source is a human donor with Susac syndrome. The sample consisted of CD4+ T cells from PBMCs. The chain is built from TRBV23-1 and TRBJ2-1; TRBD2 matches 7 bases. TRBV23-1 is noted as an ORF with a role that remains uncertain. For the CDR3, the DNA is TGCGCCAGCAGTCACCGAGGGAGGGTCTACAATGAGCAGTTCTTC. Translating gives CASSHRGRVYNEQFF.